These 25 T cell receptor beta chains were all obtained from the same sample, sequenced in a study of early stage breast cancer tumors. The assay was immunoSEQ multiplex PCR, and TCRdb's table has in-frame clones only and misses some. This sample carries some 11,000 clones, 70% to 80% of them seen once, and the ten largest clones take 20% to 25%. Sequences were obtained from breast tumor tissue. The receptor set was obtained from a person aged 35-49 years with breast cancer.

The chain recombines TRBV4-1 with TRBJ1-4; D is perhaps TRBD1 (6 bases). The CDR3 extends over 17 amino acids. Germline V gives CDR1 MGHRA, CDR2 YSYEKL. Trimming pared 0 bases from V and 7 bases from J, leaving 18 bases between. The CDR3 sequence: CASSQEERAVGGEKLFF. The CDR3 bases are TGCGCCAGCAGCCAAGAGGAAAGGGCCGTAGGGGGTGAAAAACTGTTTTTT.

This clone was observed a few times. The chain recombines TRBV7-9 with TRBJ2-2; 8 nucleotides match TRBD2. The J segment lost 1 base and the V segment lost 5 bases, leaving 0 bases of the junction unmatched. The CDR3 consists of 14 residues. The germline CDR1 and CDR2 sequences are SEHNR and FQNEAQ (reference sequence). DNA for the CDR3: TGTGCCAGCAGCCGGGAGGGGAACACCGGGGAGCTGTTTTTT. Translation gives CASSREGNTGELFF.

The chain recombines TRBV18 with TRBJ2-2; 8 bases line up with TRBD2. With V trimmed by 8 bases and J by 2 bases, 7 bases remained unmatched. The CDR3 has 15 residues. Germline lookup yields CDR1 KGHSH and CDR2 LQKENI. CDR3 sequence reads: CASLGGLGNTGELFF. CDR3 nucleotides: TGTGCCAGCCTCGGGGGACTAGGAAACACCGGGGAGCTGTTTTTT.

This clone was seen only a few times. The chain combines TRBV7-8 with TRBJ2-2; D gene unclear. V shed 1 base and J shed 0 bases, with 6 bases lying between them. The CDR3 runs 15 residues. Germline CDR1 is SGHVS and CDR2 is FQNEAQ. The CDR3 sequence: CASSLEAANTGELFF. The DNA for the CDR3 is TGTGCCAGCAGCTTAGAGGCAGCGAACACCGGGGAGCTGTTTTTT.

This sequence joins TRBV9 and TRBJ2-1; no clear D gene. Germline CDR1 and CDR2: SGDLS and YYNGEE. V was trimmed by 3 bases and J by 5 bases, leaving 6 bases between them. The CDR3 loop spans 12 amino acids. This CDR3 is CASSEPHNEQFF. The CDR3, as DNA: TGTGCCAGCAGCGAGCCGCACAATGAGCAGTTCTTC.

This clone was detected only a few times. This chain connects TRBV29-1 to TRBJ2-5; possible D gene TRBD2, 7 bases. Germline V lookup: CDR1 SQVTM, CDR2 ANQGSEA. Trimming stripped 7 bases from V and 7 bases from J, with 22 bases between. There are 14 residues in the CDR3. CDR3 nucleotides: TGCAGCGCACCGCTAGGGGAGGGGGTAGGGACCCAGTACTTC. Translating it yields CSAPLGEGVGTQYF.

The rearrangement uses TRBV25-1 and TRBJ1-2; the match to TRBD1 covers 7 bases. The V segment lost 2 bases and the J segment 6 bases; nucleotides outside the gene matches: 3. In germline, CDR1 is MGHDK, CDR2 SYGVNS. The CDR3 consists of 13 residues. The CDR3: CASSEGTDHGYTF. Here the CDR3 DNA reads TGTGCCAGCAGTGAAGGGACAGATCATGGCTACACCTTC.

The chain links TRBV5-4 to TRBJ1-1, with 7 bases lining up with TRBD1. The CDR3 is 17 residues long. Germline V gene sequence: CDR1 SGHNT, CDR2 YYREEE (reference sequence). The J segment lost 3 bases and the V segment lost 4 bases, leaving 15 bases of the junction unmatched. The CDR3 loop is CASSRNVIRGRDTEAFF. The CDR3 DNA follows: TGTGCCAGCAGCAGAAATGTTATCAGGGGGAGGGACACTGAAGCTTTCTTT.

The V and J genes are TRBV19 and TRBJ1-2; tentatively, D is TRBD1 (6 bases). Trimming removed 6 bases from V and 0 bases from J, with 14 bases in between. The CDR3 is 15 residues long. Germline V CDR1 and CDR2: LNHDA, SQIVND (reference sequence). The CDR3 is CASSTNRETNYGYTF. CDR3 in DNA: TGTGCCAGTAGCACTAACAGGGAAACTAACTATGGCTACACCTTC.

The V and J genes are TRBV30 and TRBJ1-2; perhaps TRBD1 as D (6 bases). The CDR3 runs 13 residues. In germline, CDR1 is GTSNPN, CDR2 SVGIG (reference sequence). Trimming cost V 8 bases and J 1 base, with 14 bases left between them. CDR3: CAGTREINYGYTF. CDR3 bases: TGTGCCGGGACACGCGAAATTAACTATGGCTACACCTTC.

The chain uses TRBV19 and TRBJ2-1; D is possibly TRBD1 (6 bases). CDR3 size: 13 residues. Germline V gene lookup returns CDR1 LNHDA and CDR2 SQIVND (reference sequence). V lost 5 bases and J 10 bases, leaving 15 bases between the germline ends. As DNA, the CDR3 is TGTGCCAGTAGTGTCTTACAGGGACGCGAGCAGTTCTTC. Encoded protein: CASSVLQGREQFF.

The V and J genes are TRBV4-2 and TRBJ2-5, with TRBD2 identical over 13 bases. The length of the CDR3 is 17 residues. Germline V gives CDR1 LGHNA, CDR2 YNFKEQ. Trimming cost V 4 bases and J 4 bases; bases outside gene matches: 9. The CDR3 loop reads CASSPQLAGGLGETQYF. As DNA, the CDR3 is TGTGCCAGCAGCCCCCAACTAGCGGGAGGGCTAGGAGAGACCCAGTACTTC.

The V gene is TRBV7-2, the J gene TRBJ1-2, with D possibly matching TRBD1 (5 bases). Trimming removed 4 bases at V and 2 bases at J, with 11 bases between. This CDR3 has 14 amino acids. The V gene's germline CDR1 is SGHTA and CDR2 FQGNSA. The CDR3 DNA reads as TGTGCCAGCAGCTCGAGGACACCCAACTATGGCTACACCTTC. It encodes CASSSRTPNYGYTF.

In nucleotides, the CDR3 is TGTGCCAGCAGCCCTACAGGGGTGAGGGAAGATACGCAGTATTTT. It yields the protein CASSPTGVREDTQYF. The chain links TRBV5-8 to TRBJ2-3; 7 nucleotides align to TRBD1. The CDR3 length is 15 residues. V shed 4 bases, J shed 5 bases, and the junction held 10 bases outside the gene matches. The germline V gene encodes CDR1 SGHTS and CDR2 YDEGEE.

The rearrangement links TRBV30 to TRBJ1-3; 7 bases match TRBD1. This CDR3 has 15 residues. Germline V lookup: CDR1 GTSNPN, CDR2 SVGIG (reference sequence). Germline trimming cut 2 bases from V and 6 bases from J; bases unmatched to any gene: 10. CDR3 bases: TGTGCCTGGAGTCCTCGGGACAGCTGGAAAAACACCATATATTTT. Translation gives CAWSPRDSWKNTIYF.

This chain links TRBV16 with TRBJ1-3; 8 bases agree with TRBD1. Germline CDR1 KGHSY, CDR2 FQNENV. Germline trimming cut 9 bases from V and 0 bases from J; bases unmatched to any gene: 7. This CDR3 contains 15 residues. The CDR3 nucleotides read TGTGCCAGTACGGACAGGGAAGTCTCTGGAAACACCATATATTTT. Amino acids: CASTDREVSGNTIYF.

CDR3 DNA: TGTGCCAGCAGCTTAAACAGGGCCATCACCTACAATGAGCAGTTCTTC. This encodes CASSLNRAITYNEQFF. V is TRBV7-3 and J is TRBJ2-1; maybe TRBD1 (6 bases). The CDR3 totals 16 residues. Per germline, CDR1 SGHTA and CDR2 FQGTGA. Deletions cut 1 base from V and 2 bases from J, with 12 bases between. Combining the CDR3 with reference TRBV7-3 and TRBJ2-1 gives the whole variable domain GAGVSQTPSNKVTEKGKYVELRCDPISGHTALYWYRQSLGQGPEFLIYFQGTGAADDSGLPNDRFFAVRPEGSVSTLKIQRTERGDSAVYLCASSLNRAITYNEQFFGPGTRLTVL.

V is TRBV4-1 and J is TRBJ2-1; D is perhaps TRBD2 (6 bases). The germline V and J ends were trimmed by 6 bases and 5 bases, with 23 bases remaining between them. Germline V gene sequence: CDR1 MGHRA, CDR2 YSYEKL. CDR3 length: 17 amino acids. The CDR3 coding sequence is TGCGCCAGCAGATTATCCAGGACGGGGACTCTAAACAATGAGCAGTTCTTC. Residues: CASRLSRTGTLNNEQFF.

The chain joins TRBV10-2 to TRBJ1-5; unclear D gene. CDR1 and CDR2 (germline): WSHSY, SAAADI. Trimming stripped 0 bases from V and 4 bases from J, with 4 bases between. This CDR3 comprises 13 residues. CDR3 sequence: CASSESRNQPQHF. In nucleotides, the CDR3 is TGCGCCAGCAGTGAGTCGAGAAATCAGCCCCAGCATTTT.

This clone was observed a few times. The chain uses TRBV5-4 and TRBJ1-4; perhaps TRBD1 as D (6 bases). The CDR3 loop spans 15 amino acids. V lost 2 bases to trimming and J lost 5 bases, with 13 bases between them. Per the germline V gene, CDR1 is SGHNT and CDR2 is YYREEE (reference sequence). This CDR3 is CASSLAGASNEKLFF. CDR3 coding DNA: TGTGCCAGCAGCTTAGCAGGGGCGTCGAATGAAAAACTGTTTTTT.

This clone was seen a handful of times. CDR3 nucleotide sequence: TGCGCCAGCAGTCCTGCACTAGCGGGAGGATCCGAGCAGTACTTC. Amino acids: CASSPALAGGSEQYF. The chain has TRBV10-1 and TRBJ2-7; TRBD2 agrees at 12 bases. Germline V lookup: CDR1 WNHNN, CDR2 SYGVQD (reference sequence). V shed 5 bases, J shed 6 bases, and the junction held 8 bases outside the gene matches. The length of the CDR3 is 15 residues.

This sequence joins TRBV11-2 and TRBJ2-1; D call uncertain. Looked up from germline, CDR1 is SGHAT and CDR2 is FQNNGV. The CDR3 loop spans 12 amino acids. V lost 0 bases to trimming and J lost 9 bases, with 6 bases between them. In nucleotides, the CDR3 is TGTGCCAGCAGCTTAGATAAAGGTGAGCAGTTCTTC. Amino acid sequence: CASSLDKGEQFF. The whole variable domain, filled in from reference TRBV11-2 and TRBJ2-1, reads EAGVAQSPRYKIIEKRQSVAFWCNPISGHATLYWYQQILGQGPKLLIQFQNNGVVDDSQLPKDRFSAERLKGVDSTLKIQPAKLEDSAVYLCASSLDKGEQFFGPGTRLTVL.

Only one count was recorded for this clone. The chain recombines TRBV30 with TRBJ1-1; 7 bases align to TRBD1. Germline V gene lookup returns CDR1 GTSNPN and CDR2 SVGIG (reference sequence). After removal of 5 bases from V and 1 base from J, the junction contained 4 bases not matched to a gene. This CDR3 region has 13 residues. The CDR3 DNA is TGTGCCTGGGAGGGACAGTCGAACACTGAAGCTTTCTTT. Translating gives CAWEGQSNTEAFF.

The chain carries TRBV19 and TRBJ2-5; 7 positions match TRBD1. Germline assignment: CDR1 LNHDA and CDR2 SQIVND (reference sequence). After removal of 5 bases from V and 9 bases from J, the junction contained 12 bases not matched to a gene. The CDR3 contains 14 residues. The CDR3 protein is CASSGSRQGRAQYF. The DNA for the CDR3 is TGTGCCAGTAGTGGATCGCGACAGGGCAGGGCCCAGTACTTC.

The J gene is TRBJ1-1, the V gene TRBV29-1; D possibly corresponds to TRBD1 (5 bases). V was shortened by 3 bases and J by 6 bases, with 11 bases between the two germline ends. Germline CDR1 is SQVTM and CDR2 is ANQGSEA. The CDR3 runs to 12 residues. CDR3 coding DNA: TGCAGCGTTGAGAGGGGCGGGGCTGAAGCTTTCTTT. Protein: CSVERGGAEAFF.